The 9 T cell receptor beta chains below come from one sample, sequenced in a study of T cell repertoires in cytomegalovirus infection (dated by TCRdb to between 2018 and 2021). TCRdb shows the sequencer as Illumina HiSeq 1500. The public reads were reanalyzed by TCRdb: fastp trimming at Q25, MiXCR alignment, in-frame beta chains only. For every CDR3 protein sequence, its rows merge into one entry that carries the most common genes and DNA. The sample table shows 300,000 to 400,000 distinct CDR3 sequences, and over 7.5% are seen once. In total, the top ten clones hold over 3.5% of the sample. Material: PBMCs. The receptors come from a human donor in good health (CMV status not recorded). Some clones in this sample may be carry-over from other donors' samples.

This clonotype has at least ten counts. The chain recombines TRBV7-2 with TRBJ2-5, with 7 bases that match TRBD2. With V trimmed by 5 bases and J by 5 bases, 14 bases remained unmatched. Germline V CDR1 and CDR2: SGHTA, FQGNSA. This CDR3 region has 16 residues. For the CDR3, the DNA is TGTGCCAGCAGCCCGGTCGCGGCGGGAGCGGATGAGACCCAGTACTTC. It yields the protein CASSPVAAGADETQYF.

V and J are TRBV20-1 and TRBJ2-7; 10 nucleotides line up with TRBD2. There are 13 residues in the CDR3. CDR1 is DFQATT and CDR2 is SNEGSKA in the germline V gene (reference sequence). The ends lost 5 bases at V and 7 bases at J; junction bases unmatched: 8. The CDR3 loop is CSAPLAGAREQYF. CDR3 in DNA: TGCAGTGCTCCTCTAGCGGGGGCACGGGAGCAGTACTTC.

The rearrangement joins TRBV10-2 to TRBJ1-2, with D possibly TRBD1 on 6 matching bases. The CDR3 consists of 15 residues. V gave up 5 bases and J gave up 5 bases, with 18 bases separating them. Germline V gives CDR1 WSHSY, CDR2 SAAADI. As DNA, the CDR3 is TGCGCCAGCAGTACGGACAGTGAATCCACTTATGGCTACACCTTC. Translation: CASSTDSESTYGYTF.

This clonotype was recorded at least ten times. The chain combines TRBV7-8 with TRBJ2-3, with D perhaps matching TRBD1 (5 bases). The ends were cut back, 10 bases at V and 0 bases at J, with 11 bases in the middle. Germline V CDR1 and CDR2: SGHVS, FQNEAQ. The CDR3 is 13 residues long. CDR3 region: CATQGSSTDTQYF. CDR3 DNA sequence: TGTGCCACCCAGGGCTCTAGCACAGATACGCAGTATTTT.

This rearrangement joins TRBV2 to TRBJ2-1; 13 bases align to TRBD2. With 10 bases clipped from V and 7 bases from J, the junction kept 31 bases outside the gene matches. Per the germline V gene, CDR1 is SNHLY and CDR2 is FYNNEI. CDR3 length: 22 residues. The CDR3 coding sequence is TGTGCCACACTACTACGGGACGGAGGACTAGCGGGAGTCAGTTTGGTAGATAATGAGCAGTTCTTC. Its translation is CATLLRDGGLAGVSLVDNEQFF.

In regard to this clonotype: One junction end does not reproduce the germline sequence, and a read error may be involved. The DNA of the CDR3 is TGTGCCGGCAGCCCGCGGGACAGGGAGCAGTACTTC. It yields the protein CAGSPRDREQYF. The chain uses TRBV7-8 and TRBJ2-7, with TRBD1 identical over 8 bases. This CDR3 has 12 amino acids. CDR1 and CDR2 from the germline V gene are SGHVS and FQNEAQ.

The table lists this clonotype with many counts. The V call is TRBV7-9, the J call TRBJ1-2; possible D gene TRBD1, 5 bases. V was clipped by 2 bases and J by 3 bases, with 13 bases between them. This CDR3 is built from 15 residues. The germline V gene has CDR1 SEHNR and CDR2 FQNEAQ (reference sequence). CDR3 in amino acids: CASSLTGPTYYGYTF. In DNA, the CDR3 is TGTGCCAGCAGCTTAACGGGACCGACTTACTATGGCTACACCTTC.

This clonotype has just a few counts. The chain has TRBV6-6 and TRBJ2-3; 9 bases map to TRBD2. J lost 6 bases, V lost 4 bases, and 8 bases had no gene match. CDR3 size: 15 residues. Germline V lookup: CDR1 MNHNY, CDR2 SVGAGI (reference sequence). The CDR3: CASSFSGGPGDTQYF. CDR3 bases: TGTGCCAGCAGTTTTAGCGGGGGCCCTGGGGATACGCAGTATTTT.

This clonotype has a handful of counts. The V gene is TRBV7-2, the J gene TRBJ1-2; 10 bases are a match to TRBD1. The V segment lost 5 bases and the J segment 4 bases; nucleotides outside the gene matches: 10. The CDR3 extends over 16 amino acids. Germline assignment: CDR1 SGHTA and CDR2 FQGNSA. The CDR3 DNA reads as TGTGCCAGCAGCAACCGGGACAGGGGATTTGGCTATGGCTACACCTTC. This sequence encodes CASSNRDRGFGYGYTF. Combining the CDR3 with reference TRBV7-2 and TRBJ1-2 gives the whole variable domain GAGVSQSPSNKVTEKGKDVELRCDPISGHTALYWYRQSLGQGLEFLIYFQGNSAPDKSGLPSDRFSAERTGGSVSTLTIQRTQQEDSAVYLCASSNRDRGFGYGYTFGSGTRLTVV.